These T cell receptor beta chains were read from a single sample in a study of cytomegalovirus exposure and HLA in healthy donors. Profiled with immunoSEQ multiplex PCR; TCRdb holds only in-frame clones, not every one. This repertoire includes 150,000 or so clones. The sample taken for sequencing was PBMCs. Receptors originate from a young woman in good health and CMV-seronegative. Both conserved end residues are part of each CDR3. The D gene is left open where the match is weak.

d_call j_call v_call cdr3_aa cdr3_nt
- TRBJ2-2 TRBV7-2 CASSSLRANTGELFF TGTGCCAGCAGCTCCCTGAGAGCGAACACCGGGGAGCTGTTTTTT
- TRBJ1-2 TRBV29-1 CSAGAPSYGYTF TGCAGCGCAGGGGCCCCGTCGTATGGCTACACCTTC
- TRBJ2-1 TRBV5-5 CASSLERATYNEQFF TGTGCCAGCAGCTTGGAGCGGGCGACATACAATGAGCAGTTCTTC
TRBD1 TRBJ1-3 TRBV11-3 CASSPGGAGNTIYF TGTGCCAGCAGCCCAGGGGGCGCCGGAAACACCATATATTTT
- TRBJ1-1 TRBV6-5 CASSLAPTGEAFF TGTGCCAGCAGTCTCGCCCCGACGGGTGAAGCTTTCTTT
TRBD2 TRBJ2-3 TRBV27 CASSFWGGYSTDTQYF TGTGCCAGCAGTTTCTGGGGGGGATACAGCACAGATACGCAGTATTTT
- TRBJ1-3 TRBV19 CASRTAGNTIYF TGTGCCAGTAGGACTGCCGGAAACACCATATATTTT
- TRBJ2-5 TRBV7-2 CASSLLRDQETQYF TGTGCCAGCAGCTTATTGCGGGACCAAGAGACCCAGTACTTC
TRBD2 TRBJ2-5 TRBV9 CASSLQASGLRETQYF TGTGCCAGCAGCCTCCAGGCTAGCGGTTTACGGGAGACCCAGTACTTC
- TRBJ2-1 TRBV11-2 CASSPPSGRRSYNEQFF TGTGCCAGCAGCCCTCCTTCCGGGAGACGGTCCTACAATGAGCAGTTCTTC
TRBD2 TRBJ2-1 TRBV11-1 CASSLAASGSYNEQFF TGTGCCAGCAGCTTAGCGGCTAGCGGGTCTTACAATGAGCAGTTCTTC
- TRBJ1-2 TRBV5-1 CASSLGTQEGYTF TGCGCCAGCAGCCTCGGGACACAAGAAGGCTACACCTTC
- TRBJ2-7 TRBV27 CASSSMGHTSYEQYF TGTGCCAGCAGTTCCATGGGACATACCTCCTACGAGCAGTACTTC
TRBD2 TRBJ2-3 TRBV7-2 CASSLWRASGRASRDTQYF TGTGCCAGCAGCCTATGGAGGGCTAGCGGGAGGGCAAGCAGAGATACGCAGTATTTT
TRBD1 TRBJ1-3 TRBV5-1 CASSLGTGFSGNTIYF TGCGCCAGCAGCTTAGGGACAGGGTTCTCTGGAAACACCATATATTTT
- TRBJ2-5 TRBV30 CACTGYETQYF TGTGCCTGTACAGGGTATGAGACCCAGTACTTC
TRBD1 TRBJ2-2 TRBV6-1 CASKSWDRNTGELFF TGTGCCAGCAAGAGTTGGGACAGGAACACCGGGGAGCTGTTTTTT
- TRBJ1-2 TRBV21-1 CASSPRAGGGNYGYTF TGTGCCAGCAGCCCCCGAGCAGGGGGCGGGAACTATGGCTACACCTTC
- TRBJ2-2 TRBV30 CAWDSSNTGELFF TGTGCCTGGGACAGTTCGAACACCGGGGAGCTGTTTTTT
TRBD1 TRBJ2-7 TRBV4-2 CASSQDQGARNEQYF TGTGCCAGCAGCCAAGACCAGGGGGCTAGGAACGAGCAGTACTTC
- TRBJ2-1 TRBV27 CASSWLGSDEQFF TGTGCCAGCAGTTGGCTAGGGAGCGATGAGCAGTTCTTC
- TRBJ2-3 TRBV4-3 CASSHALESVTDTQYF TGCGCCAGCAGCCATGCCCTTGAGAGTGTTACAGATACGCAGTATTTT
- TRBJ1-2 TRBV28 CASSSIQGRGGYTF TGTGCCAGCAGTTCCATCCAGGGGAGGGGTGGCTACACCTTC
TRBD1 TRBJ1-1 TRBV27 CASLRQGGTEAFF TGTGCCAGCCTTAGACAGGGGGGCACTGAAGCTTTCTTT
TRBD2 TRBJ2-1 TRBV18 CASSLPGLASDEQFF TGTGCCAGCTCCCTACCGGGACTAGCGTCCGATGAGCAGTTCTTC
- TRBJ1-1 TRBV5-4 CASSTGGTEAFF TGTGCCAGCAGCACCGGGGGGACTGAAGCTTTCTTT
TRBD2 TRBJ2-1 TRBV6-4 CASSDGTSGRNEQFF TGTGCCAGCAGTGACGGAACTAGCGGGAGGAATGAGCAGTTCTTC
- TRBJ2-2 TRBV5-1 CASSFREANTGELFF TGCGCCAGCAGCTTCAGGGAAGCGAACACCGGGGAGCTGTTTTTT
- TRBJ2-5 TRBV5-1 CASSPRTHRPETQYF TGCGCCAGCAGCCCCCGGACACATCGGCCCGAGACCCAGTACTTC
- TRBJ1-1 TRBV14 CASSQVGGGTEAFF TGTGCCAGCAGCCAAGTTGGGGGCGGGACTGAAGCTTTCTTT
- TRBJ2-7 TRBV7-3 CASSLGQASYEQYF TGTGCCAGCAGCTTAGGGCAGGCCTCCTACGAGCAGTACTTC
TRBD2 TRBJ2-1 TRBV2 CASAELAGVGNEQFF TGTGCCAGCGCTGAACTAGCGGGAGTAGGTAATGAGCAGTTCTTC
- TRBJ2-3 TRBV15 CATSRDITDTQYF TGTGCCACCAGCAGAGACATCACAGATACGCAGTATTTT
- TRBJ1-1 TRBV27 CASSFDRAATEAFF TGTGCCAGCAGTTTTGACAGAGCTGCAACTGAAGCTTTCTTT
TRBD2 TRBJ2-7 TRBV19 CASSITPTSGSYEQYF TGTGCCAGTAGTATAACCCCCACTAGCGGGAGTTACGAGCAGTACTTC
TRBD1 TRBJ2-5 TRBV6-5 CASSYDRGGTQYF TGTGCCAGCAGTTACGACAGGGGTGGGACCCAGTACTTC
- TRBJ2-3 TRBV7-2 CASSLGQRDTQYF TGTGCCAGCAGCTTAGGTCAGCGGGATACGCAGTATTTT
- TRBJ2-7 TRBV7-9 CASSPDLFEGEQYF TGTGCCAGCAGCCCGGACTTATTCGAAGGCGAGCAGTACTTC
TRBD2 TRBJ2-7 TRBV5-1 CASSLGLAGTYEQYF TGCGCCAGCAGCTTGGGACTAGCGGGCACCTACGAGCAGTACTTC
TRBD1 TRBJ2-7 TRBV28 CASSPVGTGGTGEQYF TGTGCCAGCAGCCCTGTTGGGACAGGTGGGACGGGGGAGCAGTACTTC
- TRBJ1-2 TRBV19 CASSREGQDGYTF TGTGCCAGTAGTAGGGAGGGCCAGGATGGCTACACCTTC
- TRBJ2-1 TRBV4-1 CASTVGGSYNEQFF TGCGCCAGCACCGTAGGGGGCTCCTACAATGAGCAGTTCTTC
- TRBJ1-1 TRBV11-3 CASSLVQVNPLVRTEAFF TGTGCCAGCAGCTTAGTACAGGTCAACCCGTTGGTGCGCACTGAAGCTTTCTTT
- TRBJ1-1 TRBV5-1 CASSLVTGNMNTEAFF TGCGCCAGCAGCTTGGTGACAGGCAACATGAACACTGAAGCTTTCTTT
- TRBJ1-1 TRBV7-3 CASSRVENTEAFF TGTGCCAGCAGCCGGGTTGAGAACACTGAAGCTTTCTTT
- TRBJ1-5 TRBV4-2 CASSQSQDSNQPQHF TGTGCCAGCAGCCAGTCACAAGATAGCAATCAGCCCCAGCATTTT
- TRBJ2-3 TRBV10-1 CASSEKGSGRLHTDTQYF TGCGCCAGCAGTGAGAAGGGAAGCGGAAGACTACACACAGATACGCAGTATTTT
TRBD2 TRBJ2-7 TRBV28 CASTVGTNSYEQYF TGTGCCAGCACCGTTGGGACTAACTCCTACGAGCAGTACTTC
TRBD1 TRBJ1-4 TRBV19 CASSISGRGREKLFF TGTGCCAGTAGTATTTCCGGCAGGGGGCGCGAAAAACTGTTTTTT
- TRBJ2-1 TRBV7-2 CASSLDRNEQFF TGTGCCAGCAGCTTAGATCGTAATGAGCAGTTCTTC
- TRBJ1-2 TRBV30 CAWSSGSYGYTF TGTGCCTGGAGTTCTGGCTCATATGGCTACACCTTC
- TRBJ2-5 TRBV30 CAWSVPRGPGRETQYF TGTGCCTGGAGTGTCCCCCGTGGGCCTGGTAGGGAGACCCAGTACTTC
TRBD2 TRBJ2-5 TRBV2 CASGGLAAETQYF TGTGCCAGCGGGGGACTAGCGGCGGAGACCCAGTACTTC
- TRBJ1-1 TRBV5-1 CASSPTVLNTEAFF TGCGCCAGCAGCCCGACAGTTCTGAACACTGAAGCTTTCTTT
TRBD1 TRBJ1-2 TRBV27 CASSLSIWDSSNYGYTF TGTGCCAGCAGTTTATCGATCTGGGACAGCAGTAACTATGGCTACACCTTC